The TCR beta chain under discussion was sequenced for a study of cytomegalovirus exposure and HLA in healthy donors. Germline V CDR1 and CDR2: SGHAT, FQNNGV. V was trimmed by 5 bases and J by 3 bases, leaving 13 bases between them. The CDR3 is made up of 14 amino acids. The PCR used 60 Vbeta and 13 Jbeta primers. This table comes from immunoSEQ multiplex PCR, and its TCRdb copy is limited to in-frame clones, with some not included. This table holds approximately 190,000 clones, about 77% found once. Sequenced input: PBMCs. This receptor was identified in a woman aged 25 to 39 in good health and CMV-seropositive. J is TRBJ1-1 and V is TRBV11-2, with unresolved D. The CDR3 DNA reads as TGTGCCAGCAGCCCCCTGTCTGAGGACACTGAAGCTTTCTTT. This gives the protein CASSPLSEDTEAFF. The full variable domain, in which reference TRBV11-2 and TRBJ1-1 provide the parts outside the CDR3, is EAGVAQSPRYKIIEKRQSVAFWCNPISGHATLYWYQQILGQGPKLLIQFQNNGVVDDSQLPKDRFSAERLKGVDSTLKIQPAKLEDSAVYLCASSPLSEDTEAFFGQGTRLTVV.